A selection of T cell receptor beta chains follows, all from one sample in a study of blood T cell repertoires in COVID-19. Profiled with immunoSEQ multiplex PCR; TCRdb holds only in-frame clones, not every one. The sample lists some 180,000 clones, about four fifths seen once, with roughly 6.7% in the top ten. Specimen: peripheral blood. The receptors shown here come from a man in his sixties with acute or convalescent COVID-19. CDR3s include the opening cysteine and the closing phenylalanine or tryptophan. The order of the fields is V gene, clone size, D gene, J gene, CDR3 DNA, CDR3 protein. A D gene is named only where the DNA matches it firmly. Clone size is given for some rows only: seen once, a few or many times, or a class if the clone is expanded.

>TRBV28|-|-|TRBJ1-5
TGTGCCAGCAGTTGGGGGGTAGGAAAGGATCAGCCCCAGCATTTT
CASSWGVGKDQPQHF
>TRBV3-1/TRBV3-2|-|-|TRBJ1-1
TGTGCCAGCAGCCCCTTCGGGGTCAGGAACACTGAAGCTTTCTTT
CASSPFGVRNTEAFF
>TRBV9|-|-|TRBJ2-3
TGTGCCAGCAGCGTAGGGAGCCTTGGCACAGATACGCAGTATTTT
CASSVGSLGTDTQYF
>TRBV18|-|TRBD1|TRBJ2-3
TGTGCCAGCTCGCCACCGGGACAGGGATTAAATACGCAGTATTTT
CASSPPGQGLNTQYF
>TRBV27|-|-|TRBJ1-4
TGTGCCAGCAGTTTATCCGGGTGGACCGGGATGACTGAAAAACTGTTTTTT
CASSLSGWTGMTEKLFF
>TRBV7-3|-|-|TRBJ2-3
TGTGCCAGCAGCTCTCAGGGGTCGGATACGCAGTATTTT
CASSSQGSDTQYF
>TRBV2|once|TRBD2|TRBJ2-7
TGTGCCAGCACCGAAGGGCTAGCGGGAGGCTACGAGCAGTACTTC
CASTEGLAGGYEQYF
>TRBV19|-|TRBD1|TRBJ2-2
TGTGCCAGCCGCGGGACAGGGGACACCGGGGAGCTGTTTTTT
CASRGTGDTGELFF
>TRBV27|few|TRBD2|TRBJ2-5
TGTGCCAGCAGTTTCGCGGGAGCCTACCAAGAGACCCAGTACTTC
CASSFAGAYQETQYF
>TRBV19|once|TRBD2|TRBJ2-1
TGTGCCAGTAGTATAGCGGCGGGAGGGGCGAATGAGCAGTTCTTC
CASSIAAGGANEQFF
>TRBV5-1|-|-|TRBJ2-3
TGCGCCAGCAGCTTGGGAGGGGGAAGGGTAGATACGCAGTATTTT
CASSLGGGRVDTQYF
>TRBV5-6|many|TRBD2|TRBJ2-7
TGTGCCAGCAGCTCGGGGACTAGAGCCCACGAGCAGTACTTC
CASSSGTRAHEQYF
>TRBV12-3/TRBV12-4|-|TRBD1|TRBJ2-7
TGCGCCAGCAGTCCCGGGACAGGCCTGGAGCAGTACTTC
CASSPGTGLEQYF
>TRBV27|-|-|TRBJ1-6
TGTGCCAGCAGTTTAGCAGTCAATTCACCCCTCCACTTT
CASSLAVNSPLHF
>TRBV5-4|-|-|TRBJ1-5
TGTGCCAGCAGCTTTGATGGGGCTAACAATCAGCCCCAGCATTTT
CASSFDGANNQPQHF
>TRBV4-3|-|TRBD1|TRBJ1-2
TGCGCCAGCAGCCATTCGGGACAGAGACTGGGTGGCTACACCTTC
CASSHSGQRLGGYTF
>TRBV27|-|-|TRBJ1-4
TGTGCCAGCAGTCCAGGGGTTGGAGCAACTAATGAAAAACTGTTTTTT
CASSPGVGATNEKLFF
>TRBV2|-|-|TRBJ1-5
TGTGCCAGCAGTGAAGGCAGGGCTGACAATCAGCCCCAGCATTTT
CASSEGRADNQPQHF
>TRBV2|-|TRBD1|TRBJ1-5
TGTGCCAGCAGTCCCGGGACAGGGGCAAGCAATCAGCCCCAGCATTTT
CASSPGTGASNQPQHF
>TRBV7-9|-|-|TRBJ2-2
TGTGCCAGCAGCCCCATGGGCATTCCCGGGGAGCTGTTTTTT
CASSPMGIPGELFF
>TRBV11-2|-|-|TRBJ2-3
TGTGCCGCGAGGGGGGGGCTCTCCACAGATACGCAGTATTTT
CAARGGLSTDTQYF
>TRBV9|-|TRBD2|TRBJ2-1
TGTGCCAGCAGCGCCTTTAGCGGTAGCGGGGGGGTAAGCTCCTACAATGAGCAGTTCTTC
CASSAFSGSGGVSSYNEQFF
>TRBV12-5|-|TRBD1|TRBJ1-5
TGTGCTAGTGCCTCCGGGACAGGGTTTCAGCCCCAGCATTTT
CASASGTGFQPQHF
>TRBV18|once|TRBD1|TRBJ2-7
TGTGCCAGCTCACGGATGACAGGGACAGAGTACGAGCAGTACTTC
CASSRMTGTEYEQYF
>TRBV6-2/TRBV6-3|once|TRBD1|TRBJ1-1
TGTGCCAGCGGCCCGACAGGGGGCACTGAAGCTTTCTTT
CASGPTGGTEAFF
>TRBV19|-|TRBD1|TRBJ1-6
TGTGCCAGTAGTATAACCGGGACAGGGTATAATTCACCCCTCCACTTT
CASSITGTGYNSPLHF
>TRBV12-3/TRBV12-4|-|-|TRBJ2-7
TGTGCCAGCAGTCCAGACAGCTCCTACGAGCAGTACTTC
CASSPDSSYEQYF
>TRBV4-1|-|TRBD2|TRBJ2-2
TGCGCCAGCAGCCGATATAGCGGGATGAACACCGGGGAGCTGTTTTTT
CASSRYSGMNTGELFF
>TRBV19|once|-|TRBJ2-3
TGTGCCAGTAGTATTGCGAATACGCAGTATTTT
CASSIANTQYF
>TRBV5-6|-|TRBD2|TRBJ2-3
TGTGCCAGCAGCTTACTCTCCAGCGGGGGCGCAGATACGCAGTATTTT
CASSLLSSGGADTQYF
>TRBV29-1|-|TRBD1|TRBJ1-4
TGCAGCGTTGTCCCTTCGACAGGGGGCGGTGAAAAACTGTTTTTT
CSVVPSTGGGEKLFF
>TRBV29-1|-|TRBD1|TRBJ2-5
TGCAGCGTTGAAGGGGACAGGAGCCAAGAGACCCAGTACTTC
CSVEGDRSQETQYF
>TRBV5-4|-|TRBD1|TRBJ2-7
TGTGCCAGCAGCCCAGGGGGGACAGGGCCCTACGAGCAGTACTTC
CASSPGGTGPYEQYF
>TRBV3-1/TRBV3-2|-|-|TRBJ2-1
TGTGCCAGCAGCGGGGGGAGCCGCTCCTACAATGAGCAGTTCTTC
CASSGGSRSYNEQFF
>TRBV5-4|-|-|TRBJ2-7
TGTGCCAGCAAGGAGAGGGCAGGTCCCTACGAGCAGTACTTC
CASKERAGPYEQYF
>TRBV6-6|few|TRBD2|TRBJ2-1
TGTGCCAGCAGACCTCGGACTAGCGGTAACAATGAGCAGTTCTTC
CASRPRTSGNNEQFF
>TRBV7-7|once|TRBD2|TRBJ2-2
TGTGCTAGCAGCTCGGGACTAGCGGGGGGCACCGGGGAGCTGTTTTTT
CASSSGLAGGTGELFF
>TRBV11-2|-|-|TRBJ2-3
TGTGCCAGCAGCTTAGCGGGACACATCACAGATACGCAGTATTTT
CASSLAGHITDTQYF
>TRBV28|-|TRBD1|TRBJ1-2
TGTGCCAGCACCCTGGGACAGAAAATTTATGGCTACACCTTC
CASTLGQKIYGYTF
>TRBV25-1|-|-|TRBJ1-1
TGTGCCAGCAGTGATTCCCCCCGGAGCACTGAAGCTTTCTTT
CASSDSPRSTEAFF
>TRBV6-1|few|-|TRBJ1-3
TGTGCCAGCAGTGAATTTGGGACAAAGAGAAACACCATATATTTT
CASSEFGTKRNTIYF
>TRBV6-2/TRBV6-3|once|TRBD1|TRBJ2-7
TGTGCCAGCAGTTACTCCTTAGCCCGGGACAGGGCATACGAGCAGTACTTC
CASSYSLARDRAYEQYF
>TRBV21-1|-|-|TRBJ2-7
TGTGCCAGCAGCAACGCCCCGGACAGGGAATACTACGAGCAGTACTTC
CASSNAPDREYYEQYF
>TRBV5-1|-|TRBD1|TRBJ2-7
TGCGCCAGCAGCTTGGCCCCAGGGGGCGCAGAGGGTTTCGAGCAGTACTTC
CASSLAPGGAEGFEQYF
>TRBV24-1|-|TRBD2|TRBJ2-3
TGTGCCACCAGTGATTTAGGGCCCACTAGCGGGAGGGAAGATACGCAGTATTTT
CATSDLGPTSGREDTQYF
>TRBV5-1|-|-|TRBJ1-1
TGCGCCAGCAGCTTGATGGAGGGTGGGAAGACTGAAGCTTTCTTT
CASSLMEGGKTEAFF
>TRBV6-5|-|-|TRBJ2-1
TGTGCCAGCAGTTACGCATATCTAGGGGGCTACAATGAGCAGTTCTTC
CASSYAYLGGYNEQFF
>TRBV5-1|-|TRBD2|TRBJ2-1
TGCGCCAGCAGCGTACAAACTAGCGGAACATACAATGAGCAGTTCTTC
CASSVQTSGTYNEQFF
>TRBV10-2|once|-|TRBJ2-6
TGCGCCAGCAGTGAAGGGGGGGCTGGGGCCAACGTCCTGACTTTC
CASSEGGAGANVLTF